The rows below give T cell receptor beta chains drawn from one sample of a study of cytomegalovirus exposure and HLA in healthy donors. Profiled with immunoSEQ multiplex PCR; TCRdb holds only in-frame clones, not every one. Of 95,000 to 120,000 clones in the sample, over 75% were seen once. The material sequenced was PBMCs. The receptors stem from a young woman in good health and CMV-seronegative. Both conserved end residues are part of each CDR3. Fields, in order: D gene, J gene, clone size, V gene, CDR3 protein, CDR3 DNA. The D gene is left open where the match is weak. Clone size is shown for a subset of rows, as once, few, many or a class of expanded clone.

d_call: NA; j_call: TRBJ2-6; clone_size: NA; v_call: TRBV6-5; cdr3_aa: CASSYSEGANVLTF; cdr3_nt: TGTGCCAGCAGTTACTCGGAGGGGGCCAACGTCCTGACTTTC
d_call: TRBD1; j_call: TRBJ1-5; clone_size: NA; v_call: TRBV2; cdr3_aa: CASSDSGDRLNQPQHF; cdr3_nt: TGTGCCAGCAGTGATTCTGGGGACAGGTTAAATCAGCCCCAGCATTTT
d_call: TRBD2; j_call: TRBJ2-2; clone_size: NA; v_call: TRBV2; cdr3_aa: CASRGLAGAGGELFF; cdr3_nt: TGTGCCAGCAGGGGACTAGCGGGAGCAGGCGGGGAGCTGTTTTTT
d_call: TRBD2; j_call: TRBJ2-1; clone_size: NA; v_call: TRBV5-8; cdr3_aa: CASGLWTSGRRLVYNEQFF; cdr3_nt: TGTGCCAGCGGGCTTTGGACTAGCGGGAGACGGTTGGTCTACAATGAGCAGTTCTTC
d_call: NA; j_call: TRBJ1-4; clone_size: NA; v_call: TRBV5-8; cdr3_aa: CASSLAGGRGLNEKLFF; cdr3_nt: TGTGCCAGCAGCTTGGCCGGTGGGCGAGGACTTAATGAAAAACTGTTTTTT
d_call: TRBD1; j_call: TRBJ2-1; clone_size: NA; v_call: TRBV4-1; cdr3_aa: CASSHPGTGGSEQFF; cdr3_nt: TGCGCCAGCAGCCATCCCGGGACAGGGGGGAGTGAGCAGTTCTTC
d_call: NA; j_call: TRBJ1-5; clone_size: NA; v_call: TRBV18; cdr3_aa: CASSLGRNKDQPQHF; cdr3_nt: TGTGCCAGCTCATTAGGGAGAAACAAAGATCAGCCCCAGCATTTT
d_call: NA; j_call: TRBJ1-1; clone_size: NA; v_call: TRBV28; cdr3_aa: CASSLPTGWNTEAFF; cdr3_nt: TGTGCCAGCAGTTTGCCAACAGGGTGGAACACTGAAGCTTTCTTT
d_call: NA; j_call: TRBJ1-6; clone_size: NA; v_call: TRBV5-5; cdr3_aa: CASSLVPLEGNSPLHF; cdr3_nt: TGTGCCAGCAGCTTGGTGCCATTGGAGGGCAATTCACCCCTCCACTTT
d_call: NA; j_call: TRBJ1-5; clone_size: NA; v_call: TRBV5-6; cdr3_aa: CASSLGGTIGGQPQHF; cdr3_nt: TGTGCCAGCAGCTTGGGTGGGACAATAGGAGGTCAGCCCCAGCATTTT
d_call: NA; j_call: TRBJ1-1; clone_size: once; v_call: TRBV9; cdr3_aa: CASSPGMNTEAFF; cdr3_nt: TGTGCCAGCAGCCCAGGTATGAACACTGAAGCTTTCTTT
d_call: NA; j_call: TRBJ1-2; clone_size: NA; v_call: TRBV4-3; cdr3_aa: CASSLNIQNYGYTF; cdr3_nt: TGCGCCAGCAGCCTTAATATACAGAACTATGGCTACACCTTC
d_call: TRBD1; j_call: TRBJ1-6; clone_size: NA; v_call: TRBV13; cdr3_aa: CASSSRDRNSPLHF; cdr3_nt: TGTGCCAGCAGCTCCCGGGACAGAAATTCACCCCTCCACTTT
d_call: NA; j_call: TRBJ2-1; clone_size: NA; v_call: TRBV11-3; cdr3_aa: CASSPRRGTTPNYNEQFF; cdr3_nt: TGTGCCAGCAGCCCCCGGCGCGGAACGACTCCCAACTACAATGAGCAGTTCTTC
d_call: TRBD2; j_call: TRBJ2-3; clone_size: NA; v_call: TRBV30; cdr3_aa: CASRGGPTDTQYF; cdr3_nt: TGTGCCTCACGGGGGGGACCCACAGATACGCAGTATTTT
d_call: NA; j_call: TRBJ2-2; clone_size: NA; v_call: TRBV18; cdr3_aa: CASSPPGLAESGELFF; cdr3_nt: TGTGCCAGCTCACCACCGGGACTCGCGGAATCTGGGGAGCTGTTTTTT
d_call: NA; j_call: TRBJ1-5; clone_size: NA; v_call: TRBV6-6; cdr3_aa: CASRGSGAGNQPQHF; cdr3_nt: TGTGCCAGCAGGGGGTCAGGGGCCGGCAATCAGCCCCAGCATTTT
d_call: NA; j_call: TRBJ2-7; clone_size: NA; v_call: TRBV5-1; cdr3_aa: CASSLEARGETYEQYF; cdr3_nt: TGCGCCAGCAGCTTGGAGGCCAGGGGGGAGACCTACGAGCAGTACTTC
d_call: TRBD1; j_call: TRBJ2-1; clone_size: once; v_call: TRBV11-3; cdr3_aa: CASSFPGQGSEQFF; cdr3_nt: TGTGCCAGCAGCTTCCCGGGACAGGGGTCTGAGCAGTTCTTC
d_call: NA; j_call: TRBJ2-7; clone_size: NA; v_call: TRBV6-9; cdr3_aa: CASSSHRDSSYEQYF; cdr3_nt: TGTGCCAGCAGTTCCCACCGGGACTCCTCCTACGAGCAGTACTTC
d_call: TRBD2; j_call: TRBJ2-3; clone_size: once; v_call: TRBV19; cdr3_aa: CASSPRSTSDTDTQYF; cdr3_nt: TGTGCCAGTAGTCCTCGGTCGACTAGCGACACAGATACGCAGTATTTT
d_call: NA; j_call: TRBJ1-2; clone_size: NA; v_call: TRBV5-4; cdr3_aa: CASSFGVSNYGYTF; cdr3_nt: TGTGCCAGCAGCTTCGGGGTGTCAAACTATGGCTACACCTTC
d_call: NA; j_call: TRBJ1-4; clone_size: few; v_call: TRBV7-2; cdr3_aa: CASSWARDSEKLFF; cdr3_nt: TGTGCCAGCAGCTGGGCACGGGATTCTGAAAAACTGTTTTTT